What follows are 8 T cell receptor beta chains derived from one specimen sequenced in a study of shared clonotypes between healthy human individuals. The table came from immunoSEQ multiplex PCR; TCRdb's copy has only in-frame clones and leaves some out. The table records approximately 1.4 million clones, nearly 99% of them present only once. Material for sequencing was naive CD4+ T cells sorted from blood. Specified subset: CD45RA+ positively selected. The receptor source for this set is a man in his thirties or forties in good health.

The V and J genes are TRBV5-1 and TRBJ2-7, with TRBD2 identical over 8 bases. This CDR3 spans 13 amino acids. Per germline, CDR1 SGHRS and CDR2 YFSETQ. Trimming cost V 2 bases and J 6 bases; bases outside gene matches: 4. Here the CDR3 reads CASSFGGRPEQYF. The CDR3 DNA follows: TGCGCCAGCAGCTTTGGCGGGAGGCCCGAGCAGTACTTC. Using reference TRBV5-1 and TRBJ2-7 for the parts outside the CDR3, the full variable domain is KAGVTQTPRYLIKTRGQQVTLSCSPISGHRSVSWYQQTPGQGLQFLFEYFSETQRNKGNFPGRFSGRQFSNSRSEMNVSTLELGDSALYLCASSFGGRPEQYFGPGTRLTVT.

This clone was counted a single time. The gene calls are TRBV10-2 and TRBJ1-2, with D perhaps TRBD1 (5 bases). Deletions cut 7 bases from V and 2 bases from J, with 23 bases between. This CDR3 spans 17 amino acids. Germline CDR1 reads WSHSY; CDR2 reads SAAADI. CDR3 region: CASKREGPPGGNYGYTF. DNA of the CDR3: TGCGCCAGCAAGCGAGAGGGGCCCCCGGGGGGGAACTATGGCTACACCTTC.

V is TRBV2 and J is TRBJ2-7, with 9 bases aligning to TRBD2. Per the germline V gene, CDR1 is SNHLY and CDR2 is FYNNEI. This CDR3 has 15 residues. Germline trimming cut 5 bases from V and 2 bases from J; bases unmatched to any gene: 7. In DNA form, the CDR3 reads TGTGCCAGCAGTAAAACCGCTAGCGGGACCTACGAGCAGTACTTC. Its protein product is CASSKTASGTYEQYF.

The rearrangement links TRBV5-1 to TRBJ2-7; 8 bases map to TRBD1. Germline lookup yields CDR1 SGHRS and CDR2 YFSETQ. This CDR3 comprises 15 residues. V was pared by 0 bases and J by 3 bases, with 5 bases of the junction left unmatched. CDR3 in amino acids: CASSLVQGAGYEQYF. CDR3 nucleotides: TGCGCCAGCAGCTTGGTCCAGGGGGCGGGCTACGAGCAGTACTTC.

This rearrangement joins TRBV18 to TRBJ1-4, with D tentatively TRBD1 (6 bases). Trimming stripped 0 bases from V and 4 bases from J, with 12 bases between. This CDR3 spans 16 amino acids. CDR1 and CDR2 from the germline V gene are KGHSH and LQKENI. CDR3 DNA sequence: TGTGCCAGCTCACCACCTCGGACAGACTTTAATGAAAAACTGTTTTTT. Its protein product is CASSPPRTDFNEKLFF.

This clone has just one count. This chain uses TRBV6-1 with TRBJ2-3; the D gene could be TRBD1 or TRBD2 (6 bases each). CDR1 is MNHNS, CDR2 SASEGT, per germline. The ends were cut back, 7 bases at V and 2 bases at J, with 16 bases in the middle. The CDR3 covers 15 residues. In DNA form, the CDR3 reads TGTGCCAGCAAAGAACAGGGACTTTTCACAGATACGCAGTATTTT. Its protein is CASKEQGLFTDTQYF.

The chain couples TRBV27 to TRBJ2-1, with 15 bases aligning to TRBD2. Unmatched junction bases numbered 8, after V lost 5 bases and J lost 3 bases. The CDR3 runs 18 residues. Germline CDR1 and CDR2: MNHEY and SMNVEV (reference sequence). DNA of the CDR3: TGTGCCAGCAGTCCTCGGACTAGCGGGAGGGCTGGCTACAATGAGCAGTTCTTC. It translates to CASSPRTSGRAGYNEQFF.

The genes are TRBV7-9 and TRBJ1-5; D unclear. Germline loops: CDR1 SEHNR, CDR2 FQNEAQ (reference sequence). Trimming left V 2 bases short and J 0 bases short, with 8 bases between. The CDR3 sequence is 15 residues long. The DNA for the CDR3 is TGTGCCAGCAGCTTAAAGGGCGGTAGCAATCAGCCCCAGCATTTT. Protein sequence: CASSLKGGSNQPQHF.